Below are 10 T cell receptor beta chains sequenced from a single sample in a study of blood T cell repertoires in COVID-19. The protocol was immunoSEQ multiplex PCR, while the TCRdb copy is restricted to in-frame clones and leaves out a portion. Seen here are about 180,000 clones, around 90% observed once, and the top ten hold approximately 9%. The sample taken for sequencing was PBMCs or T cells enriched from blood (not recorded which). These receptors were taken from a woman aged 18 to 35 who had recovered from COVID-19.

This chain joins TRBV18 and TRBJ1-1; tentatively, D is TRBD1 (6 bases). Germline V gives CDR1 KGHSH, CDR2 LQKENI. Deletions cut 5 bases from V and 1 base from J, with 11 bases between. The CDR3 runs 14 residues. In nucleotides, the CDR3 is TGTGCCAGCTCAGCGCAACAGGGGAACACTGAAGCTTTCTTT. Protein: CASSAQQGNTEAFF.

V gene TRBV18 combines with J gene TRBJ1-6; D may be TRBD1 (6 bases). Germline V lookup: CDR1 KGHSH, CDR2 LQKENI. Deletions cut 3 bases from V and 13 bases from J, with 13 bases between. The CDR3 runs 13 residues. The CDR3 bases are TGTGCCAGCTCACCCCCGGGGGGCGCCCCCCTCCACTTT. This translates into CASSPPGGAPLHF.

This clone was counted only a few times. The chain carries TRBV11-3 and TRBJ2-1; a possible D gene is TRBD1 (6 bases). This CDR3 is 17 amino acids long. Deletions cut 5 bases from V and 3 bases from J, with 20 bases between. Germline V gene data show CDR1 as SGHNT and CDR2 as YENEEA. The CDR3 spells CASSPSEGVRGYNEQFF. CDR3 coding DNA: TGTGCCAGCAGCCCCTCTGAAGGTGTCAGGGGCTACAATGAGCAGTTCTTC.

V is TRBV6-5 and J is TRBJ1-1; 8 bases agree with TRBD1. The germline gives CDR1 MNHEY, CDR2 SVGAGI. The CDR3 covers 14 residues. Losses at the gene ends were 8 bases for V and 1 base for J; bases not matched to a gene: 6. The CDR3 nucleotides read TGTGCCAGCCGAAACACAGGGGGGAACACTGAAGCTTTCTTT. As protein: CASRNTGGNTEAFF.

This chain uses TRBV10-1 with TRBJ1-5; D is uncertain. The V gene's germline CDR1 is WNHNN and CDR2 SYGVQD (reference sequence). The CDR3 is 13 residues long. Trimming left V 2 bases short and J 3 bases short, with 5 bases between. As DNA, the CDR3 is TGCGCCAGCAGTGAGGCGTTCAATCAGCCCCAGCATTTT. It yields the protein CASSEAFNQPQHF.

V and J are TRBV6-2 or TRBV6-3 and TRBJ1-2, with D maybe TRBD1 (5 bases). Germline values: CDR1 MNHEY, CDR2 SVGEGT. V was cut by 6 bases and J by 8 bases, with 25 bases left in between. The CDR3 loop spans 16 amino acids. In nucleotides, the CDR3 is TGTGCCAGCAGCTCCAGGACATTATCTGCTTTAAGGGGCTACACCTTC. Translating gives CASSSRTLSALRGYTF.

The gene calls are TRBV11-2 and TRBJ1-6; D not resolved. This CDR3 is built from 14 residues. Per the germline V gene, CDR1 is SGHAT and CDR2 is FQNNGV. Trimming cost V 1 base and J 5 bases, with 6 bases left between them. The CDR3 nucleotides are TGTGCCAGCAGCTTAGGCCCGGATAATTCACCCCTCCACTTT. It specifies CASSLGPDNSPLHF.

The V gene is TRBV10-2, the J gene TRBJ2-7; D not certain. This CDR3 region has 15 residues. The V gene lost 5 bases and the J gene lost 1 base, with 15 bases spanning the gap. Germline V gene lookup returns CDR1 WSHSY and CDR2 SAAADI. In nucleotides, the CDR3 is TGCGCCAGCAGTTTGCCCCAGTTCATTTCCTACGAGCAGTACTTC. Amino acid sequence: CASSLPQFISYEQYF.

In DNA form, the CDR3 reads TGTGCCAGCAGGTCGGGACTAGCGGGAGGCTACCAAGAGACCCAGTACTTC. Its translation is CASRSGLAGGYQETQYF. This chain uses TRBV7-9 with TRBJ2-5, with 15 nucleotides matching TRBD2. CDR3 length: 17 residues. CDR1 and CDR2 (germline): SEHNR, FQNEAQ (reference sequence). V lost 6 bases, J lost 0 bases, and 5 bases stayed unmatched. The whole variable domain, filled in from reference TRBV7-9 and TRBJ2-5, reads DTGVSQNPRHKITKRGQNVTFRCDPISEHNRLYWYRQTLGQGPEFLTYFQNEAQLEKSRLLSDRFSAERPKGSFSTLEIQRTEQGDSAMYLCASRSGLAGGYQETQYFGPGTRLLVL.

The V and J genes are TRBV5-1 and TRBJ1-1; 11 bases match TRBD1. CDR3 size: 15 residues. Germline values: CDR1 SGHRS, CDR2 YFSETQ. V shed 4 bases and J 5 bases; nucleotides not matched to a gene: 7. The CDR3, as DNA: TGCGCCAGCAGCCAACTAGGACAGGGGGCTACTGAAGCTTTCTTT. Translated: CASSQLGQGATEAFF.